The sample holds a few counts of the clone carrying this TCR beta chain. Its antigen is unidentified. The source of the sample is a study of cytomegalovirus exposure and HLA in healthy donors. Whole-study results and caveats: Sequences of the TCR beta chain were said to predict the HLA-A and HLA-B alleles of most subjects accurately. Earlier analysis looked at TCR beta V segments, and most were productive about 87% or about 30% of the time. In a later analysis, HLA-C alleles had the fewest associated TCRs, DRB1 alleles the most. Presence/absence analyses assumed roughly uniform sequencing depth across donors, which may not hold.

PCR amplification relied on 60 Vbeta primers (plus 13 Jbeta primers). Data came from immunoSEQ multiplex PCR; TCRdb stores just in-frame clones and leaves some out. The sample shows around 94,000 clones, around 79% of them seen only once. CDR1 and CDR2 from the germline V gene are SGHNT and YYREEE (reference sequence). The ends lost 6 bases at V and 6 bases at J; junction bases unmatched: 5. The CDR3 consists of 13 residues. The chain carries TRBV5-4 and TRBJ2-2, with 7 bases matching TRBD1. The TCR sequence derives from a woman in her thirties or forties in good health and CMV-seronegative. Input material: PBMCs. This CDR3 is CASNTGDPGELFF. The CDR3 coding sequence is TGTGCCAGCAACACAGGGGATCCCGGGGAGCTGTTTTTT.